This T cell receptor (beta chain) was sequenced during a study of response to subunit inactivated influenza vaccine. Whole-study results and caveats: Each seasonal influenza vaccination, the authors suggested, recruits few new T cells.

TCRdb passed the RT-PCR reads through MiXCR, listing each CDR3 protein once. The sample carries roughly 790,000 distinct CDR3 sequences, 21% recorded once. This CDR3 is 15 amino acids long. In germline, CDR1 is MDHEN, CDR2 SYDVKM. Trimming left V 7 bases short and J 3 bases short, with 19 bases between. This clonotype was observed a few times. Its antigen remains unidentified. The sequences come from PBMCs from blood, collected roughly 5 days after vaccination. The TCR comes from a man aged 45 to 65 who received an inactivated influenza vaccine. This sequence joins TRBV28 and TRBJ2-7; D unclear. DNA of the CDR3: TGTGCCAGCACGTCTCCTGGGTCCCCAGGCTACGAGCAGTACTTC. Residues: CASTSPGSPGYEQYF.